This T cell receptor beta chain was profiled in a study of CD8 T cells in Susac syndrome. It was with random hexamers that roughly 0.45 to 1 ug RNA was reverse transcribed. TCR beta CDR3 was amplified by immunoSEQ multiplex PCR. This amplification extended across 54 Vbeta and 13 Jbeta segments. TCRdb ran MiXCR on the immunoSEQ multiplex PCR reads and lists one entry per CDR3 protein. The sample holds 100,000 to 150,000 distinct CDR3 sequences, roughly 93% seen once. This clonotype occurred once. The target antigen is unknown. Study-level results: It was acknowledged by the study that relatively few individuals were included in its TCR sequencing and HLA analysis.

The authors carried out high-throughput sequencing of TCR beta. They applied it to CD8+ and CD4+ T cells obtained from blood. In contrast to the negatively isolated CD8+ and CD4+ T cells, TEMRA cells were FACS-enriched. The CDR3 runs to 17 residues. The germline gives CDR1 SGDLS, CDR2 YYNGEE. V lost 4 bases and J lost 4, with 21 bases in between. The chain couples TRBV9 to TRBJ2-1, with D tentatively TRBD1 (5 bases). The clonotype was recovered from a human donor with multiple sclerosis. Sequenced sample: CD8+ T cells from PBMCs. The CDR3 coding sequence is TGTGCCAGCAGCCCGATTGACAGCACCTCTCCTTACAATGAGCAGTTCTTC. Protein product: CASSPIDSTSPYNEQFF.